This T cell receptor beta chain was identified during a study of cytomegalovirus exposure and HLA in healthy donors. Overall study findings and caveats: In vitro work confirmed that a few CMV-associated chains recognize CMV antigens. Among immune exposure information, only CMV serostatus was available.

Per germline, CDR1 MNHEY and CDR2 SVGAGI. CDR3 length: 14 residues. The trim removed 6 bases at V and 9 bases at J, leaving 9 bases unmatched. Nominally healthy donors provided the samples, though records likely missed some immune exposures. The primer mix had 60 Vbeta and 13 Jbeta primers. Libraries were prepared by immunoSEQ multiplex PCR; TCRdb keeps only in-frame clonotypes and omits some of them. The sample includes 150,000 or so clones, 76% of them seen just once. With regard to this clone: Its antigen is as yet unknown.

The sequenced sample consisted of PBMCs. The receptor comes from a female donor in good health and CMV-seronegative. V usage is TRBV6-5 and J usage is TRBJ2-3; TRBD1 matches 10 bases. In DNA form, the CDR3 reads TGTGCCAGCAGCCGGGGACAGGGGAGGAACACGCAGTATTTT. Amino acid sequence: CASSRGQGRNTQYF.